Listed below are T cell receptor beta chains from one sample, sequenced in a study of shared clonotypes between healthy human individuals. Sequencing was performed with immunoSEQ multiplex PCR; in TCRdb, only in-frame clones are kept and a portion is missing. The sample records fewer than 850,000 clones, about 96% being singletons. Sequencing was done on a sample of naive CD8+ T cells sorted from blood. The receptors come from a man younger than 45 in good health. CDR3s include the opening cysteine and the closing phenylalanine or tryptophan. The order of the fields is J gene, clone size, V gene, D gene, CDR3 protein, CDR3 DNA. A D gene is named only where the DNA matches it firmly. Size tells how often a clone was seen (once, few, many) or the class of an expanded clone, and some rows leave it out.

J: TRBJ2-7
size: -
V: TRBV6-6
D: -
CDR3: CASREAGAGYEQYF
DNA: TGTGCCAGCAGGGAGGCAGGGGCGGGCTACGAGCAGTACTTC

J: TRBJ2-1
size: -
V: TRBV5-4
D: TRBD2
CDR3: CASSWTSGRGNEQFF
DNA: TGTGCCAGCAGCTGGACTAGCGGGAGAGGTAATGAGCAGTTCTTC

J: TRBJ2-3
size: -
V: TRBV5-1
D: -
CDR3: CASSLEAVPDTQYF
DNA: TGCGCCAGCAGCTTGGAAGCGGTTCCAGATACGCAGTATTTT

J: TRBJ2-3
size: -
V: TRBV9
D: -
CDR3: CASSVDSGSTDTQYF
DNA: TGTGCCAGCAGCGTTGACTCCGGGTCGACAGATACGCAGTATTTT

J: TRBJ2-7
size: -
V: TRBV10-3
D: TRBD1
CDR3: CASAGQVVYEQYF
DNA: TGTGCCTCCGCGGGACAGGTGGTCTACGAGCAGTACTTC

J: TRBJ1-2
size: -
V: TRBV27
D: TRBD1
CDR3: CASSPGTGGYTF
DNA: TGTGCCAGCAGTCCCGGGACAGGCGGATACACCTTC

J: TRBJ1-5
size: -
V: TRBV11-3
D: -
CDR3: CASSSQINSNQPQHF
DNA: TGTGCCAGCAGCTCCCAGATTAATAGCAATCAGCCCCAGCATTTT

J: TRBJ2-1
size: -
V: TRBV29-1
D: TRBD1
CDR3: CSVEGTGIGYNEQFF
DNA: TGCAGCGTTGAAGGGACAGGCATAGGATACAATGAGCAGTTCTTC

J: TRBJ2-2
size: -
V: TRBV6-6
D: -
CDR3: CASSLREMGVTGELFF
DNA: TGTGCCAGCTCGCTTCGGGAGATGGGGGTTACCGGGGAGCTGTTTTTT

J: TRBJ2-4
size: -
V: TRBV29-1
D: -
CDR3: CSVTGTTTKNIQYF
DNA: TGCAGCGTAACCGGGACAACAACCAAAAACATTCAGTACTTC

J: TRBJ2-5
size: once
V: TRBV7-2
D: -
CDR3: CASSLHNQETQYF
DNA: TGTGCCAGCAGCTTACACAACCAAGAGACCCAGTACTTC

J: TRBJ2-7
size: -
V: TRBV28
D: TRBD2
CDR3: CASNLKTSSAEQYF
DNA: TGTGCCAGCAACCTGAAGACTAGCTCGGCCGAGCAGTACTTC

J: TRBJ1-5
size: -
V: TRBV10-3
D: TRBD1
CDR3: CAIYSGGSNQPQHF
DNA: TGTGCCATTTATTCAGGGGGTAGCAATCAGCCCCAGCATTTT

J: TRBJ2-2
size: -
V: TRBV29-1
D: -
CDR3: CSVGTGVVGELFF
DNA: TGCAGCGTTGGCACAGGAGTTGTGGGGGAGCTGTTTTTT

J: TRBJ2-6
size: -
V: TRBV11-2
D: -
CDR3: CASSFGRDTGANVLTF
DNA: TGTGCCAGCAGCTTCGGCAGGGATACTGGGGCCAACGTCCTGACTTTC

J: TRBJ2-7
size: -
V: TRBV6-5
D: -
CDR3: CASSYSPSGNYEQYF
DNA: TGTGCCAGCAGTTACTCGCCTTCGGGAAACTACGAGCAGTACTTC

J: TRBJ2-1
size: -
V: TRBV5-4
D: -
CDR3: CASSYDAYNEQFF
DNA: TGTGCCAGCAGCTATGACGCATACAATGAGCAGTTCTTC

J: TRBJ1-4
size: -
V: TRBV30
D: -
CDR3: CAWSPGLADEKLFF
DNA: TGTGCCTGGAGTCCCGGGCTTGCAGACGAAAAACTGTTTTTT

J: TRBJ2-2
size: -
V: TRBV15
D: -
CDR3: CATSRDKGSTGELFF
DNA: TGTGCCACCAGCAGAGATAAAGGGTCCACCGGGGAGCTGTTTTTT

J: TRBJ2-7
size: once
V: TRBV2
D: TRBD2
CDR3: CASSAYSGLAGLEQYF
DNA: TGTGCCAGCAGTGCTTATTCGGGACTAGCGGGGCTCGAGCAGTACTTC

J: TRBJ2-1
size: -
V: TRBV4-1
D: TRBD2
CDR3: CASSTGTSGSDDEQFF
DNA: TGCGCCAGCAGCACAGGGACTAGCGGGAGCGACGATGAGCAGTTCTTC

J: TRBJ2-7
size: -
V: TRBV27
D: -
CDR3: CASSGSARYEQYF
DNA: TGTGCCAGCAGTGGTTCGGCCCGATACGAGCAGTACTTC

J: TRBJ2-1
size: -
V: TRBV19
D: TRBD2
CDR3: CASKVEASGYYNEQFF
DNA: TGTGCCAGTAAGGTTGAGGCTAGCGGGTACTACAATGAGCAGTTCTTC

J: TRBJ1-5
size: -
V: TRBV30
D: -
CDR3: CAWSEQNQPQHF
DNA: TGTGCCTGGAGCGAGCAGAATCAGCCCCAGCATTTT

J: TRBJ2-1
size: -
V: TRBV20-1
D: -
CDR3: CSARVEQFF
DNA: TGCAGTGCTAGAGTGGAGCAGTTCTTC

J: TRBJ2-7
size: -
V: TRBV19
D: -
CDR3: CARGHGVGVQCPEQYF
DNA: TGTGCCAGAGGCCATGGCGTGGGGGTCCAGTGTCCCGAGCAGTACTTC

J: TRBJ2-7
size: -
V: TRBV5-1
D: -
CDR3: CASSLQGPEQYF
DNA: TGCGCCAGCAGCCTGCAGGGCCCCGAGCAGTACTTC

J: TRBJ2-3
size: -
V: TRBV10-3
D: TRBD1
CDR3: CAISESRDRVTDTQYF
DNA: TGTGCCATCAGTGAGTCGAGGGACAGGGTGACAGATACGCAGTATTTT

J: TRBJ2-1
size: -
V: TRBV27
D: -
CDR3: CASSSTVGDNEQFF
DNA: TGTGCCAGCAGTTCAACAGTAGGTGACAATGAGCAGTTCTTC

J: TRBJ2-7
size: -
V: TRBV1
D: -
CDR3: CTSSQGQVSYEQYF
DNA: TGCACCAGCAGCCAAGGACAGGTAAGCTACGAGCAGTACTTC

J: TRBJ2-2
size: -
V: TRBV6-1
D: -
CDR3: CASSERAGYSGELFF
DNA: TGTGCCAGCAGTGAACGGGCAGGTTATTCCGGGGAGCTGTTTTTT

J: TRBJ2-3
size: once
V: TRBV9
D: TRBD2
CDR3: CASSERGGTDTQYF
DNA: TGTGCCAGCAGCGAACGCGGGGGGACAGATACGCAGTATTTT

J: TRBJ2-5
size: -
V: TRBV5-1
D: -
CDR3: CASSSTNEETQYF
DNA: TGCGCCAGCAGCTCTACAAATGAAGAGACCCAGTACTTC

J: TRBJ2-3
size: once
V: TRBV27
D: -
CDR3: CASSPRRDTQYF
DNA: TGTGCCAGCAGTCCCCGGAGGGATACGCAGTATTTT

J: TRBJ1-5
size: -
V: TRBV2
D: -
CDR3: CASSENGGDSNQPQHF
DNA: TGTGCCAGCAGTGAGAATGGTGGAGATAGCAATCAGCCCCAGCATTTT

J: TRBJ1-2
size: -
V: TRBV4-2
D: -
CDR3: CASSYVGTANGYTF
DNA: TGTGCCAGCAGCTACGTCGGGACGGCAAATGGCTACACCTTC

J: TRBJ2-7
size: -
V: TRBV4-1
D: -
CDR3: CASSQVDLSGYEQYF
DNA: TGCGCCAGCAGCCAAGTAGACCTCTCGGGTTACGAGCAGTACTTC

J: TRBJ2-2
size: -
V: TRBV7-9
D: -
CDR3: CASSLGLGSGELFF
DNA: TGTGCCAGCAGCCTAGGATTAGGCTCCGGGGAGCTGTTTTTT

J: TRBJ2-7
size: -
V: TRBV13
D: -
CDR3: CASSLENNPYEQYF
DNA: TGTGCCAGCAGCTTAGAAAATAACCCGTACGAGCAGTACTTC

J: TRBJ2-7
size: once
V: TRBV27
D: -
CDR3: CASSPRPTGIEQYF
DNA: TGTGCCAGCAGTCCGCGACCTACAGGGATTGAGCAGTACTTC

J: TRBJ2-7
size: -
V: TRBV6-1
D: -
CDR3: CASSDGWGAPFSYEQYF
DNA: TGTGCCAGCAGTGATGGCTGGGGGGCCCCCTTCTCCTACGAGCAGTACTTC

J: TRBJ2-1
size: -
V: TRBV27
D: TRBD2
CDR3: CASSSRTSGSGNEQFF
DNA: TGTGCCAGCAGTTCGAGGACTAGCGGGAGCGGTAATGAGCAGTTCTTC

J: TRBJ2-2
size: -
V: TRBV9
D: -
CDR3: CASSVVGSRDTGELFF
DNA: TGTGCCAGCAGCGTAGTGGGATCACGGGACACCGGGGAGCTGTTTTTT

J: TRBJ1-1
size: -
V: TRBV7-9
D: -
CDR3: CASSSDSHLMNTEAFF
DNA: TGTGCCAGCAGCTCGGACAGCCACCTCATGAACACTGAAGCTTTCTTT

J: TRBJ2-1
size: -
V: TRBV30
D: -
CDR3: CAWFPSSSYNEQFF
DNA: TGTGCCTGGTTCCCTTCTAGCTCCTACAATGAGCAGTTCTTC

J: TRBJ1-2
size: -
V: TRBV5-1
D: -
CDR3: CASSLSRAESNGYTF
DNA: TGCGCCAGCAGCTTGTCTAGGGCAGAGAGTAATGGCTACACCTTC

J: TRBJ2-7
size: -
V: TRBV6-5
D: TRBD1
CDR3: CASSAPGTGFYEQYF
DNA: TGTGCCAGCAGTGCGCCCGGGACAGGCTTCTACGAGCAGTACTTC